The rows below give T cell receptor beta chains drawn from one sample of a study of graft-versus-host responses after intestinal transplantation. For these receptors, no antigen is known. The repertoire was sequenced with immunoSEQ multiplex PCR; TCRdb's copy has only in-frame clones and lacks some. Of 85,000 to 100,000 clones in the sample, 85% to 95% were seen once. The sample was unstimulated CD8+ T cells sorted from spleen or lymph node cells, taken before transplant. The receptors originated from a human donor who was the organ donor for an intestinal transplant. CDR3s include the opening cysteine and the closing phenylalanine or tryptophan. The order of the fields is V gene, CDR3 protein.

TRBV6-5 CASSLGGDYGYTF
TRBV19 CASSIDGFEAFF
TRBV4-1 CASRSWDGGLGHTDTQYF
TRBV4-1 CASSQGASWEQYF
TRBV9 CASSSRLDGRDYEQYF
TRBV19 CASAGSSSYNEQFF
TRBV30 CAWIGSRERETNTGELFF
TRBV5-1 CASRLTSGKTDTQYF
TRBV5-1 CASSLSEGGPETQYF
TRBV5-6 CASSEVPTNEKLFF
TRBV9 CASRRIQGDYGYTF
TRBV15 CATSTKLFREQFF